This T cell receptor (beta chain) was obtained from a study of graft-versus-host responses after intestinal transplantation. The table came from immunoSEQ multiplex PCR; TCRdb's copy has only in-frame clones and leaves some out. The repertoire consists of over 100,000 clones, with more than 90% occurring once and the leading ten covering approximately 0.22%. V was cut by 1 base and J by 0 bases, with 8 bases left in between. This CDR3 comprises 15 residues. CDR1 is SGDLS, CDR2 YYNGEE, per germline. Worth noting for this clone: Its cognate antigen is unknown.

The source of this sequence is a human donor who was the organ donor for an intestinal transplant. The sequenced sample was unstimulated CD4+ T cells sorted from spleen or lymph node cells, obtained before transplant. This rearrangement joins TRBV9 to TRBJ2-1; D not certain. CDR3 protein: CASSVSPSSYNEQFF. CDR3 DNA: TGTGCCAGCAGCGTAAGTCCGAGCTCCTACAATGAGCAGTTCTTC.